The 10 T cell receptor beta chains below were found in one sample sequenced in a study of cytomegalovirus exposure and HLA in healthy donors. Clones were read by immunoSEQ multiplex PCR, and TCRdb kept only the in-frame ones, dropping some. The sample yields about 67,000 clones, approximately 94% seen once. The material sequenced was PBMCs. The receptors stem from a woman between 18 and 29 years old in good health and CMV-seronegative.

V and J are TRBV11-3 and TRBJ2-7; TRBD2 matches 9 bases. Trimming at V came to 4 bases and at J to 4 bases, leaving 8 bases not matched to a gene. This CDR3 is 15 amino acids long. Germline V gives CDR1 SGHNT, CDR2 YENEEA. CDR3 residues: CASSYKAGGVYEQYF. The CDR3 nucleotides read TGTGCCAGCAGCTATAAAGCGGGGGGCGTGTACGAGCAGTACTTC.

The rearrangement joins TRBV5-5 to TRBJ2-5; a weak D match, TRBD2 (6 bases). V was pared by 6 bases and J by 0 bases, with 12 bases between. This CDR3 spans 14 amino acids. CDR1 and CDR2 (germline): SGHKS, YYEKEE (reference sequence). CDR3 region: CASTRAGYQETQYF. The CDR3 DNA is TGTGCCAGCACCCGTGCGGGATACCAAGAGACCCAGTACTTC.

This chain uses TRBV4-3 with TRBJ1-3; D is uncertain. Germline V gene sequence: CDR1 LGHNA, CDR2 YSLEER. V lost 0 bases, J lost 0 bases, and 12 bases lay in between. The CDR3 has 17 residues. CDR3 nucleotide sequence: TGCGCCAGCAGCCAAGACGTCCCGGGAACCTCTGGAAACACCATATATTTT. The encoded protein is CASSQDVPGTSGNTIYF.

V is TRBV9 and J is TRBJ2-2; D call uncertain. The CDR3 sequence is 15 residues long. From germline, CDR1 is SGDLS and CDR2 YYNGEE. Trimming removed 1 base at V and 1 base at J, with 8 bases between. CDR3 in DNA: TGTGCCAGCAGCGTAAATCCCCAGAACACCGGGGAGCTGTTTTTT. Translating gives CASSVNPQNTGELFF.

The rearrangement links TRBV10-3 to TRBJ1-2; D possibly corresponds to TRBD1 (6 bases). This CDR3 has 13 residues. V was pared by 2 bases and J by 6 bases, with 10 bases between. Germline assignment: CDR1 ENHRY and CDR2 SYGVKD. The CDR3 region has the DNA TGTGCCATCAGTGAGAGGGGGTTACATGGCTACACCTTC. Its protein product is CAISERGLHGYTF.

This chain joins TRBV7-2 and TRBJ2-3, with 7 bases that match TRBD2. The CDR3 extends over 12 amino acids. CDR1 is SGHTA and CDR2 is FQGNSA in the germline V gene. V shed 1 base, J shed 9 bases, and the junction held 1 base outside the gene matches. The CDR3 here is CASSLERGTQYF. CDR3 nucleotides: TGTGCCAGCAGCTTAGAGCGGGGAACGCAGTATTTT.

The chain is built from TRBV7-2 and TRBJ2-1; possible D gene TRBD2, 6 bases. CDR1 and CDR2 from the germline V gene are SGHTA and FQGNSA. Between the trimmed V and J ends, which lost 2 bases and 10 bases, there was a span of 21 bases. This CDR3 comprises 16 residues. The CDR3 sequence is CASSLTPGLAVGEQFF. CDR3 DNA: TGTGCCAGCAGCTTAACTCCGGGACTGGCCGTTGGGGAGCAGTTCTTC.

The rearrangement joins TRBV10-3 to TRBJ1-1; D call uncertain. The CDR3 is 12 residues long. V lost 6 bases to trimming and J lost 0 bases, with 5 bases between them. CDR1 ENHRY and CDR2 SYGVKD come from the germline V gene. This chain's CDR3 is CAISPLNTEAFF. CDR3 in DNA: TGTGCCATCAGCCCATTGAACACTGAAGCTTTCTTT.

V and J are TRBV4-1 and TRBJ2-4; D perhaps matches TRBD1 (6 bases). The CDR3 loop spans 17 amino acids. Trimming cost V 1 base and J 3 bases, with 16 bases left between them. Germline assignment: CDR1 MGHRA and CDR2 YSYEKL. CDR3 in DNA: TGCGCCAGCAGCCAAGTGCACAGGGCGAGAGGCAAAAACATTCAGTACTTC. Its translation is CASSQVHRARGKNIQYF.

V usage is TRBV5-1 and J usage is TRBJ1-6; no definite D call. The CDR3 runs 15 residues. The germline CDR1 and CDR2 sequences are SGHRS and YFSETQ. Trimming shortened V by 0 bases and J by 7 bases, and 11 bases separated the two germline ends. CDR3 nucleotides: TGCGCCAGCAGCTTGGAGCGTAGAGAGAATTCACCCCTCCACTTT. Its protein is CASSLERRENSPLHF.